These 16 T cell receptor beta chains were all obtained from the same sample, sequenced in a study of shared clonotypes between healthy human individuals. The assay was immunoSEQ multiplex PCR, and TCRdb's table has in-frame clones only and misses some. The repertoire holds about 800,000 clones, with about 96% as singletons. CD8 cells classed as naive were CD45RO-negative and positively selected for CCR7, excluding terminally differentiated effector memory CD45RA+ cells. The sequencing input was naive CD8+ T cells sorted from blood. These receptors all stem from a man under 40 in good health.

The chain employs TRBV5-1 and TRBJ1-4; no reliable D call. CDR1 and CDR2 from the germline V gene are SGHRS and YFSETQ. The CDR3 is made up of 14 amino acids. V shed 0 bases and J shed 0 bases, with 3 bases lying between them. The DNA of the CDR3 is TGCGCCAGCAGCTTGGACACAACTAATGAAAAACTGTTTTTT. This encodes CASSLDTTNEKLFF.

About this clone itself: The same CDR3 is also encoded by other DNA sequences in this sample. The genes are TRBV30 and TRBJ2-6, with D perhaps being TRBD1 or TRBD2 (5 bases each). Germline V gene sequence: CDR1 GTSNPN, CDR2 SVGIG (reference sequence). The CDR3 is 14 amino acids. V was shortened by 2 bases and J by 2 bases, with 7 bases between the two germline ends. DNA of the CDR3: TGTGCCTGGAGTCTGGGGGCTGGGGCCAACGTCCTGACTTTC. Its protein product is CAWSLGAGANVLTF.

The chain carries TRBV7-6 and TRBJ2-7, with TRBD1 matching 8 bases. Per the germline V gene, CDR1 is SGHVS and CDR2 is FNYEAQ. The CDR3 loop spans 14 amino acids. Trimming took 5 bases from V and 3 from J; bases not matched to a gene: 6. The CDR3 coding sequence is TGTGCCAGCAGCCCGGCGACAGGGGACTACGAGCAGTACTTC. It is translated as CASSPATGDYEQYF.

The CDR3 bases are TGCGCCAGCAGCTTGCGGGGCGGAGAAGAGACCCAGTACTTC. Protein sequence: CASSLRGGEETQYF. The J gene is TRBJ2-5, the V gene TRBV5-1; D possibly matches TRBD1 or TRBD2 (5 bases each). V lost 1 base and J 3 bases, leaving 10 bases between the germline ends. CDR3 length equals 14 residues. The germline CDR1 and CDR2 sequences are SGHRS and YFSETQ.

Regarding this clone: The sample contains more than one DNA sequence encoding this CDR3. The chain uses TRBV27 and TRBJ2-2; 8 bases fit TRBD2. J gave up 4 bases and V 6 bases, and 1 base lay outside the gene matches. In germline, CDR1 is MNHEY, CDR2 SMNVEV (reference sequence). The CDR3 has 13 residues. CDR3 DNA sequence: TGTGCCAGCAGGGGACTAGTCACCGGGGAGCTGTTTTTT. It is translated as CASRGLVTGELFF.

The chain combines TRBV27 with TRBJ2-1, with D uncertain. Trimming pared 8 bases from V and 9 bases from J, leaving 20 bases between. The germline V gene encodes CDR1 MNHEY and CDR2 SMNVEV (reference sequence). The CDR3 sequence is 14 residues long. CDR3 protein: CASYRSGKSSEQFF. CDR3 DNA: TGTGCCAGCTATCGTAGTGGAAAATCGAGTGAGCAGTTCTTC.

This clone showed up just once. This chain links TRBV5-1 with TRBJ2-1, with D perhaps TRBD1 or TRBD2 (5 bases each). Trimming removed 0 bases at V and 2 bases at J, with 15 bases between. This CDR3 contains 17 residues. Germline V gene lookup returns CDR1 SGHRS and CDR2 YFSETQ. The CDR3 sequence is CASSLVPVTGPYNEQFF. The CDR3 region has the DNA TGCGCCAGCAGCTTGGTACCCGTTACGGGACCCTACAATGAGCAGTTCTTC.

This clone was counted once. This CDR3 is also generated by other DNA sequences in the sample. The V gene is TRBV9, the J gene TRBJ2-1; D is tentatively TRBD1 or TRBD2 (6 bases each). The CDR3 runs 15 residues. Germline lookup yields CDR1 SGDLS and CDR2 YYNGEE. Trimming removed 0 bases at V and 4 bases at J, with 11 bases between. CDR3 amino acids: CASSVEGGSYNEQFF. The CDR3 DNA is TGTGCCAGCAGCGTAGAGGGGGGCAGTTACAATGAGCAGTTCTTC.

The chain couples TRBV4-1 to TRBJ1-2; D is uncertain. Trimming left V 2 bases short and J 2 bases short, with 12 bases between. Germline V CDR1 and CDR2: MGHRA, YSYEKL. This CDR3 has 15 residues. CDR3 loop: CASSQRSGQNYGYTF. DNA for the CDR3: TGCGCCAGCAGCCAACGGTCAGGCCAAAACTATGGCTACACCTTC.

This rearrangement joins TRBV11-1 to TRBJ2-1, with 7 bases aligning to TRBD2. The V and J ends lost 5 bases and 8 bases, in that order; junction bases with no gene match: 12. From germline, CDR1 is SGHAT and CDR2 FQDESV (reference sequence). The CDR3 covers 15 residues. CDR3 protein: CASSRRGREIYEQFF. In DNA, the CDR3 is TGTGCCAGCAGCCGGAGAGGGCGGGAGATCTATGAGCAGTTCTTC.

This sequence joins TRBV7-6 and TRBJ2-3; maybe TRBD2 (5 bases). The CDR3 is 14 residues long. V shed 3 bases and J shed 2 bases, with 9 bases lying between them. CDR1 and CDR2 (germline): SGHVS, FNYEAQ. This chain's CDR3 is CASSFGSDTDTQYF. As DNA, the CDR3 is TGTGCCAGCAGCTTTGGTAGCGACACAGATACGCAGTATTTT.

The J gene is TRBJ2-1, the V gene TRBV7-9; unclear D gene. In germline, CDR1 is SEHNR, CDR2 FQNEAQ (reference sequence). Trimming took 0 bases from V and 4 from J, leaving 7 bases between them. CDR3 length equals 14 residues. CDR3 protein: CASSLAQDYNEQFF. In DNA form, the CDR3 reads TGTGCCAGCAGCTTAGCCCAGGATTACAATGAGCAGTTCTTC.

CDR3 protein: CASSAAKRNEQFF. CDR3 DNA: TGTGCCAGCAGCGCCGCGAAACGGAATGAGCAGTTCTTC. V is TRBV9 and J is TRBJ2-1; D not resolved. From germline, CDR1 is SGDLS and CDR2 YYNGEE. The CDR3 consists of 13 residues. V was clipped by 3 bases and J by 7 bases, with 11 bases between them.

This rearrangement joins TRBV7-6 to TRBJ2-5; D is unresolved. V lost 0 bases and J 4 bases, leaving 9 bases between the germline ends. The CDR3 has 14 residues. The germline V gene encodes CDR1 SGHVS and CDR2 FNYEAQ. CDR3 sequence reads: CASSLASGVETQYF. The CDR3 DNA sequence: TGTGCCAGCAGCTTAGCCTCTGGGGTAGAGACCCAGTACTTC.

The CDR3 sequence: CASSLGQGAETQYF. CDR3 coding DNA: TGTGCCAGCAGCTTGGGTCAGGGGGCGGAGACCCAGTACTTC. The chain uses TRBV7-7 and TRBJ2-5; 8 positions match TRBD1. The CDR3 spans 14 residues. The germline V gene encodes CDR1 SSHAT and CDR2 FNYEAQ (reference sequence). J lost 5 bases, V lost 3 bases, and 5 bases had no gene match.

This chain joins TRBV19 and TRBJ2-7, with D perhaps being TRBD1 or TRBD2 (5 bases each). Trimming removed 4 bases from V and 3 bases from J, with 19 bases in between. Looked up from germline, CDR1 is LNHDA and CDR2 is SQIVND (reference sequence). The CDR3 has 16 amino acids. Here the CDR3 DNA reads TGTGCCAGTAGTACGAGAGGCCGGGACGGAAGCTACGAGCAGTACTTC. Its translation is CASSTRGRDGSYEQYF.